This section outlines one TCR beta chain sequence together with its context. Its antigen is as yet unknown. The CDR3 length is 15 residues. Trimming removed 5 bases from V and 14 bases from J, with 26 bases in between. The germline gives CDR1 SEHNR, CDR2 FQNEAQ (reference sequence). This sample was taken from a study of CD8+CD57+ T cells in acquired aplastic anemia. Study context: Sorted CD4+ plus CD8+ cells gave DNA averaging 3.2 ug. Healthy donors had, on average, around 11 million reads for their CD4+ cells.

The TCR beta profiling, which covered VDJ combination and CDR3 sequence, was carried out using genomic DNA as the template. TCRdb reprocessed the reads via MiXCR and lists one record per CDR3 protein. Among 400,000 to 450,000 distinct CDR3 sequences listed, around 72% were seen once. Broader study findings: Almost 30 CD8+ CDR3 sequences occurred in both the patients and the controls. No significant difference in CD8+ Simpson's diversity was found between patients and controls.

The chain recombines TRBV7-9 with TRBJ2-3, with D maybe TRBD1 (6 bases). Sequencing was done on a sample of sorted CD4+, CD8+, or CD8+CD57+ T cells (not recorded which) from PBMCs. The clonotype was recovered from a human donor in good health, serving as a control. Here the CDR3 DNA reads TGTGCCAGCAGCCAAGTAGGGGGACACAATGAGCAGTTGTATTTT. Amino acid sequence: CASSQVGGHNEQLYF. Variable domain in full (rest from reference TRBV7-9 and TRBJ2-3): DTGVSQNPRHKITKRGQNVTFRCDPISEHNRLYWYRQTLGQGPEFLTYFQNEAQLEKSRLLSDRFSAERPKGSFSTLEIQRTEQGDSAMYLCASSQVGGHNEQLYFGPGTRLTVL.